This TCR beta chain was sequenced in a study of radiation and T cells in renal cell carcinoma. Overall study results and limits: Pretreatment tumor biopsies were lacking, so baseline clonotypes are unknown.

Some clones are missing from TCRdb's copy, which holds only in-frame ones; the method was immunoSEQ multiplex PCR. The profile shows some 150,000 clones, approximately 86% of them singletons. The V end was cut by 0 bases, the J end by 4 bases, with 27 bases between. This CDR3 has 20 amino acids. Germline assignment: CDR1 LNHNV and CDR2 YYDKDF (reference sequence). On this clone: No antigen is known for it.

Time point defined: blood 4 weeks post-SBRT, at nephrectomy. Treatment: 15 Gy SBRT to primary tumor, nephrectomy 4 weeks later. Nephrectomy followed 15 Gy stereotactic body radiation by 4 weeks. The material was blood, obtained from a patient whose treatment included radiotherapy and nephrectomy. V usage is TRBV15 and J usage is TRBJ1-2, with D possibly being TRBD1 (5 bases). This TCR derives from a woman aged 45-59 years with renal cell carcinoma. CDR3 sequence: CATSRERTVILARVGYGYTF. The CDR3 DNA reads TGTGCCACCAGCAGAGAACGTACAGTAATCCTAGCCAGGGTTGGCTATGGCTACACCTTC.